This is a list of T cell receptor beta chains from one sample in a study of human T cells and chemical hapten exposure. TCRdb analysed the RACE reads with MiXCR anew, one entry per CDR3 protein. The sample has around 200,000 distinct CDR3 sequences, 30% seen once; the top ten hold just under 3%. This specimen was whole blood, taken in connection with sensitization to the hapten diphenylcyclopropenone (DPC). These receptors were obtained from a woman in her 30s with alopecia areata. Some clones in this sample may be carry-over from other donors' samples. CDR3s include the opening cysteine and the closing phenylalanine or tryptophan. A D gene is named only where the DNA matches it firmly. Rows may omit the clone size; those that give it use once, few, many or a size class.

TGCAGCGTTGAAAGCCGGGAAAGAGGCTATGGCTACACCTTC CSVESRERGYGYTF TRBJ1-2 TRBV29-1 - -
TGCAGTGCTAGACTATCCGGGAAGGAATCACCCCTCCACTTT CSARLSGKESPLHF TRBJ1-6 TRBV20-1 few -
TGTGCCAGCAGCCTCAGGAGCGGGCCAGGATACGAGCAGTACTTC CASSLRSGPGYEQYF TRBJ2-7 TRBV28 - -
TGTGTCACCAGCAGAGGGGGGACAGGGGAATCCGGGGAGCTGTTTTTT CVTSRGGTGESGELFF TRBJ2-2 TRBV15 - TRBD1
TGTGCCAGCAGTTTAGTGGGAGCTTCATATACCGGGGAGCTGTTTTTT CASSLVGASYTGELFF TRBJ2-2 TRBV28 once -
TGTGCCAGCAGCCGGCCGGGACAGGGTTACAATGAGCAGTTCTTC CASSRPGQGYNEQFF TRBJ2-1 TRBV3-1 few TRBD1
TGTGCCAGCAGCATCTCAGTCTCTGGAAACACCATATATTTT CASSISVSGNTIYF TRBJ1-3 TRBV7-9 - -
TGTGCCAGCAGCTTGGTACATCTTGGGGGGGGGAACACTGAAGCTTTCTTT CASSLVHLGGGNTEAFF TRBJ1-1 TRBV7-2 - -
TGCGCCAGCAGCCACGTTATGGACGGGGTTGCTGAAGCTTTCTTT CASSHVMDGVAEAFF TRBJ1-1 TRBV5-1 - -
TGTGCCAGCAGTTACGCGCCCTCGGTAGGGCCCCCCACAGATACGCAGTATTTT CASSYAPSVGPPTDTQYF TRBJ2-3 TRBV6-5 few -
TGTGCCAGCAGCTTAGCTAAGGGGTCGGGAGAGCAGTACTTC CASSLAKGSGEQYF TRBJ2-7 TRBV7-2 few -
TGTGCCAGCAGCTTAGCAGGGGGAGGAAGAGCCAAAAACATTCAGTACTTC CASSLAGGGRAKNIQYF TRBJ2-4 TRBV7-2 - -
TGTGCCAGCAGCTTGTCACAGGTCGATACGCAGTATTTT CASSLSQVDTQYF TRBJ2-3 TRBV5-4 - -
TGTGCCAGCAGTGAAGTTCGTCCGAGAAATTCACCCCTCCACTTT CASSEVRPRNSPLHF TRBJ1-6 TRBV2 few -
TGTGCCAGCAGCTTAGTCTACCGGGACGCTACAGATACGCAGTATTTT CASSLVYRDATDTQYF TRBJ2-3 TRBV7-2 - -
TGTGCCAGCAGCTCCGACGGGGCCGGGGCCAACGTCCTGACTTTC CASSSDGAGANVLTF TRBJ2-6 TRBV28 - -
TGTGCCAGCAGCTCTCGCCGGGGGGGCTCCTACGAGCAGTACTTC CASSSRRGGSYEQYF TRBJ2-7 TRBV27 - TRBD2
TGTGCCAGCAGCTTAAGGGGGGGGGCCTACAATGAGCAGTTCTTC CASSLRGGAYNEQFF TRBJ2-1 TRBV7-2 - -
TGTGCCAGCAGCCCTACAGGGGGTAGTACCGGGGAGCTGTTTTTT CASSPTGGSTGELFF TRBJ2-2 TRBV6-2/TRBV6-3 many TRBD1
TGTGCCATCGCCCCGACGGGAACAGAGACCCAGTACTTC CAIAPTGTETQYF TRBJ2-5 TRBV10-3 few -
TGTGCCACCAGCAGAGATTTGCTAGCGGGGGCCAATGAGCAGTTCTTC CATSRDLLAGANEQFF TRBJ2-1 TRBV15 - TRBD2
TGCAGTGCCAGACCGCTAGCGGGGGCCGAAGAGACCCAGTACTTC CSARPLAGAEETQYF TRBJ2-5 TRBV20-1 few TRBD2
TGTGCCAGCAGCCCGAGAGGGGGCCTCACTGAAGCTTTCTTT CASSPRGGLTEAFF TRBJ1-1 TRBV7-6 many TRBD1
TGTGCCAGCAGTAGGGACGGCCTCCAAGAGACCCAGTACTTC CASSRDGLQETQYF TRBJ2-5 TRBV28 few -
TGTGCCAGCACGCCCTCTGACAGGGGGCATGGCTACACCTTC CASTPSDRGHGYTF TRBJ1-2 TRBV28 once TRBD1
TGTGCCAGCAAATCGGGACTGCAGAATTCACCCCTCCACTTT CASKSGLQNSPLHF TRBJ1-6 TRBV28 - -
TGCAGTGCTGGGACGGGGAGGGCTCAGCCCCAGCATTTT CSAGTGRAQPQHF TRBJ1-5 TRBV20-1 few -
TGTGCCAGCGAACGGGAAGCTAACTATGGCTACACCTTC CASEREANYGYTF TRBJ1-2 TRBV2 once -
TGTGCCAGCAGTTCACGACAGGCAAATCAGCCCCAGCATTTT CASSSRQANQPQHF TRBJ1-5 TRBV12-3/TRBV12-4 few -
TGCAGCGTTGAAGGGGGACTAGCGGTTGAGCAGTTCTTC CSVEGGLAVEQFF TRBJ2-1 TRBV29-1 - TRBD2
TGTGCCAGCTCCGTGGACAGAATGAACACTGAAGCTTTCTTT CASSVDRMNTEAFF TRBJ1-1 TRBV7-8 few -
TGTGCCAGCGGCCCCGGCGGGAGTCGGAGCGACGAGCAGTACTTC CASGPGGSRSDEQYF TRBJ2-7 TRBV28 - TRBD2
TGTGCCAGTCTGCCCCCTCAGCTTGGTGGGGTAGCCTACGAGCAGTACTTC CASLPPQLGGVAYEQYF TRBJ2-7 TRBV7-8 - -
TGTGCCAGCAGCGCACGGACTAGCGGGGTCTCCTACAATGAGCAGTTCTTC CASSARTSGVSYNEQFF TRBJ2-1 TRBV3-1 - TRBD2
TGTGCCAGCAGGGAGGGACAGGCCTCCACAGATACGCAGTATTTT CASREGQASTDTQYF TRBJ2-3 TRBV6-4 few TRBD1
TGTGCCAGCAGCTTAACTAGCGGGGCGACGAACACCGGGGAGCTGTTTTTT CASSLTSGATNTGELFF TRBJ2-2 TRBV7-9 few TRBD2
TGTGCCACCAGTTCAGGTGGCTATGGCTACACCTTC CATSSGGYGYTF TRBJ1-2 TRBV15 - -
TGTGCCAGCAGCGTATACGACAGGGACTATAATTCACCCCTCCACTTT CASSVYDRDYNSPLHF TRBJ1-6 TRBV9 few TRBD1
TGCGCCAGCAGTGAAACTCATCGCGACTACGAGCAGTACTTC CASSETHRDYEQYF TRBJ2-7 TRBV10-2 few -
TGTGCCAGCACCCGGGACTCCTTCTCCTACGAGCAGTACTTC CASTRDSFSYEQYF TRBJ2-7 TRBV9 few -
TGTGCCATCGCGGTGGGGATAATGAACACTGAAGCTTTCTTT CAIAVGIMNTEAFF TRBJ1-1 TRBV10-3 few -
TGTGCCAGCAGCGTAGCAGGGTACCAAGAGACCCAGTACTTC CASSVAGYQETQYF TRBJ2-5 TRBV9 - -
TGTGCCAGCAGCTTAACAGCGGGCGGAACGAACACCGGGGAGCTGTTTTTT CASSLTAGGTNTGELFF TRBJ2-2 TRBV7-6 - -
TGCAGTGCTAACATGAAGATATTGAATTCACCCCTCCACTTT CSANMKILNSPLHF TRBJ1-6 TRBV20-1 - -
TGTGCCAGCAGCTTAGGGGGGAACACTGAAGCTTTCTTT CASSLGGNTEAFF TRBJ1-1 TRBV11-3 many -
TGTGCCAGCAGCTTAGTCGGTAGCGTCGATACGCAGTATTTT CASSLVGSVDTQYF TRBJ2-3 TRBV13 few -
TGTGCCATCAGGACAGCAAATAATTCACCCCTCCACTTT CAIRTANNSPLHF TRBJ1-6 TRBV10-3 - -
TGTGCCAGCTCAACAGGGGAGACCCAGTACTTC CASSTGETQYF TRBJ2-5 TRBV18 few -
TGTGCCAGCAGAATTCCTAACAGCTACGAGCAGTACTTC CASRIPNSYEQYF TRBJ2-7 TRBV28 - -
TGTGCCATCAGCCGGGACAGGGGGAATCAGCCCCAGCATTTT CAISRDRGNQPQHF TRBJ1-5 TRBV10-3 - TRBD1
TGTGCCAGCAGCCCCTCCCCCACTTACGAGCAGTACTTC CASSPSPTYEQYF TRBJ2-7 TRBV7-9 few -
TGTGCCAGCAGTTATGGAGGCACCACCTACGAGCAGTACTTC CASSYGGTTYEQYF TRBJ2-7 TRBV28 many -
TGTGCCACGGACTTAGGGATTGAGTCCTACGAGCAGTACTTC CATDLGIESYEQYF TRBJ2-7 TRBV2 - -